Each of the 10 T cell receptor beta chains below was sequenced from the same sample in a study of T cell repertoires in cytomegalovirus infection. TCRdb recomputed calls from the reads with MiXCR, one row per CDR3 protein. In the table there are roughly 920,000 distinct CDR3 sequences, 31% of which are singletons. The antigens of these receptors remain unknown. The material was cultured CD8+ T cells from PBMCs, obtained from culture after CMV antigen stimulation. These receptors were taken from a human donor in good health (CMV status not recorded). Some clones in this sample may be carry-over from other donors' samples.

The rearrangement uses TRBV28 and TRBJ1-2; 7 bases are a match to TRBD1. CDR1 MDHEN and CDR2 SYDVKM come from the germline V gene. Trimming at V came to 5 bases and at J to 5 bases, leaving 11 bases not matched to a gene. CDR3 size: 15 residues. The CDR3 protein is CASSRPGGSWYGYTF. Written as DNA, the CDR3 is TGTGCCAGCAGTCGACCAGGGGGTTCATGGTATGGCTACACCTTC.

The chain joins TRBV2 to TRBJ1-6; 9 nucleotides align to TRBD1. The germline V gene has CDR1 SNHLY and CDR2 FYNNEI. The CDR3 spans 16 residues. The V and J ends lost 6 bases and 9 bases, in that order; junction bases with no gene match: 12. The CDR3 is CASSPPLQGATSPLHF. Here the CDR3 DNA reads TGTGCCAGCAGCCCTCCCTTACAGGGGGCCACTTCACCCCTCCACTTT.

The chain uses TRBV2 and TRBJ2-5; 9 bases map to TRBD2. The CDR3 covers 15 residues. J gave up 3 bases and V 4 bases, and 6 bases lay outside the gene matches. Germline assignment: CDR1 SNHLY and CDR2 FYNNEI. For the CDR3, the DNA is TGTGCCAGCAGTGGAGAATCTAGCGGGGAAGAGACCCAGTACTTC. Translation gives CASSGESSGEETQYF. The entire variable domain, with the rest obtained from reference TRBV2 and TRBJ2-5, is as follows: EPEVTQTPSHQVTQMGQEVILRCVPISNHLYFYWYRQILGQKVEFLVSFYNNEISEKSEIFDDQFSVERPDGSNFTLKIRSTKLEDSAMYFCASSGESSGEETQYFGPGTRLLVL.

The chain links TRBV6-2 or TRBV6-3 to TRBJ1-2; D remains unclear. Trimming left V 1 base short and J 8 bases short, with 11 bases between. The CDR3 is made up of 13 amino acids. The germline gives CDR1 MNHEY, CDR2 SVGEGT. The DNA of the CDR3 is TGTGCCAGCAGTTACTTGGGTAGTGGCGGCTACACCTTC. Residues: CASSYLGSGGYTF.

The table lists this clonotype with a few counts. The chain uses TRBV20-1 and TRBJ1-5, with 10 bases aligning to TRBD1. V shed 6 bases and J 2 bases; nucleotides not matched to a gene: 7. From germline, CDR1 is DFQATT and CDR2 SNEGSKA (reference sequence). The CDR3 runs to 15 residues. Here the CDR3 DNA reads TGCAGTGCCCGGAGGGACAGGGGAGGCAATCAGCCCCAGCATTTT. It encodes CSARRDRGGNQPQHF.

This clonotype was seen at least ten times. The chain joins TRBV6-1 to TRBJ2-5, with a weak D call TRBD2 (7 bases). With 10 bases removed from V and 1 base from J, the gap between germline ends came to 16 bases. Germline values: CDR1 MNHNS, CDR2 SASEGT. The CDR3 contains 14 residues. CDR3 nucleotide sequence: TGTGCCATCAACCCGGGGGGCGGCCAAGAGACCCAGTACTTC. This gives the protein CAINPGGGQETQYF.

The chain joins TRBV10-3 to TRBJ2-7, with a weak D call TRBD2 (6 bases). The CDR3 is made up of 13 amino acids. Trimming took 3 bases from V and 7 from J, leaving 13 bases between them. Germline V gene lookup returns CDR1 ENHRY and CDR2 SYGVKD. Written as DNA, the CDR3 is TGTGCCATCAGTGAAGGCGGGGCGGGTGAGCAGTACTTC. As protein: CAISEGGAGEQYF.

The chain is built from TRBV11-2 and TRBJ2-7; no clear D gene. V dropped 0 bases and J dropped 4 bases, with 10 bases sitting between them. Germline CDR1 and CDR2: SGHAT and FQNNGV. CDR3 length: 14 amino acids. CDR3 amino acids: CASSLDLELYEQYF. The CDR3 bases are TGTGCCAGCAGCTTAGATCTGGAACTTTACGAGCAGTACTTC.

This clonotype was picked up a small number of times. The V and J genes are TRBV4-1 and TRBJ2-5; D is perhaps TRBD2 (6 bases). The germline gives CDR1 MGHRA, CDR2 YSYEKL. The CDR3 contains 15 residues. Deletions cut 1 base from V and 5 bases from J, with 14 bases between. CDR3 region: CASSQVSGGYETQYF. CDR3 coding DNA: TGCGCCAGCAGCCAAGTTTCTGGGGGGTACGAGACCCAGTACTTC.

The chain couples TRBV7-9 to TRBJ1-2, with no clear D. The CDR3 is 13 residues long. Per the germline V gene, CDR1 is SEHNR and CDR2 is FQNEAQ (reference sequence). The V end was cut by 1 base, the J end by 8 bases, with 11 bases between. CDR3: CASSLEYSWGYTF. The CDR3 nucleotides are TGTGCCAGCAGCTTAGAGTACAGCTGGGGCTACACCTTC. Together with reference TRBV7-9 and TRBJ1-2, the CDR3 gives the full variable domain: DTGVSQNPRHKITKRGQNVTFRCDPISEHNRLYWYRQTLGQGPEFLTYFQNEAQLEKSRLLSDRFSAERPKGSFSTLEIQRTEQGDSAMYLCASSLEYSWGYTFGSGTRLTVV.